This T cell receptor (beta chain) is drawn from a study of blood T cells in healthy people across ages (dated by TCRdb to the mid-2010s). Regarding the study in general: In model experiments, roughly one uniquely barcoded TCR beta cDNA molecule per two T cells was captured by template switching. Four age groups were formed from the donors: young (average approximately 15 years), middle-aged (more than 35), aged (62) and long-lived (around 80). Age-related changes in TCR beta repertoire diversity were measured in the study by deep sequencing normalized with unique cDNA molecular identifiers. Two additional independent replicas of 1 million unique cDNA reads from the same blood draw were analyzed for two donors (one aged 18 to 30 and one aged 80 or older). To avoid experimental bias, donors of different ages were distributed randomly across sequencing lanes. The paper as a whole reports these results and caveats: The long-lived group showed more naive CD4+ T cells, fewer expanded clones and increased TCR diversity than the aged group, suggesting age selection. Estimates of total diversity based on one million sequenced T cells were regarded as lower bounds and as underestimates. Because donor CMV infection status was unknown, age-related changes in expanded clonotypes were potentially confounded. Since profiling was done on bulk unsorted PBMCs, naive and antigen-experienced compartments could not be conclusively compared. A strong correlation was found between observed TCR beta diversity and the percentage of naive T cells measured by flow cytometry. Observed TCR beta diversity per million T cells fell roughly linearly with age, and a significant reduction was already apparent by age approximately 41.

Systemically healthy Caucasian individuals from Russia, about 38 in total and aged roughly 6 to 95 years, were included as donors. Each donor gave around 9.5 milliliters of peripheral blood, collected into EDTA-treated Vacutainer tubes. Ficoll-Paque density-gradient centrifugation was used to isolate PBMCs, with at least 7 million per sample. Total RNA, at least 6 micrograms per sample, was extracted from PBMCs with Trizol reagent. For every donor, flow cytometry on a PBMC aliquot measured the percentage of naive CD45RAhigh/CD27high T cells. Library construction relied on 5' RACE. The instrument given in TCRdb is Illumina HiSeq 2500. A second PCR of about 6 to 11 cycles was performed with a sample-barcoded 5' primer and a J-beta primer mix. Each TCR beta cDNA molecule received a unique molecular identifier from a template-switch 5' adaptor carrying 12 random nucleotides. Each sample yielded at least 2.5 million CDR3-containing paired-end reads. First-strand cDNA synthesis was performed from all RNA using the Mint cDNA synthesis kit, with priming by a TRBC-specific oligonucleotide. All cDNA was treated with uracil-DNA glycosylase and then went through a first 18-cycle PCR with the universal primers M1SS and BC2_uni_R. As for the authors' bioinformatics: For normalization, 1 million high-quality reads were randomly selected from each sample, with every read carrying a distinct molecular identifier. Reads sharing molecular identifiers were discarded rather than binned into consensus sequences. MiTCR, run with a Q25 quality threshold and the strictest error-elimination algorithm, handled CDR3 identification, clonotype clustering and error correction. A nonparametric unseen species model with Euler transformation was used to estimate a lower bound on total TCR beta diversity. TCRdb trimmed the raw reads at Q25, called clones with MiXCR and kept productive beta chains. Records with the same CDR3 protein are collapsed into one entry carrying the most frequent genes and DNA. The V and J calls come from TCRdb's annotation, not from the publication. Here the sample has 2 million or so distinct CDR3 sequences; roughly 50% occur a single time. Of the sample, about 2.1% falls within the top ten clones.

Turning to this clonotype: There is no known antigen for this receptor. Base qualities were left out, and no much larger clone turns up one base away.

The CDR3 measures 14 amino acids from cysteine to phenylalanine. The read is trimmed to its CDR3 DNA, 42 bases read in frame from base 1. V loses 7 bases, J loses 1 base, and the germline ends lie 15 bases apart. Looking up the germline V gene yields CDR1 SQVTM and CDR2 ANQGSEA. In this chain, TRBV29-1 is recombined with TRBJ2-3, with the D gene tentatively TRBD1 or TRBD2, based on 5 matching bases in each. This clonotype was sampled from a middle-aged woman in good health. Sequenced: blood. CDR3 reads: CSAERGAGTDTQYF. The DNA sequence follows: TGCAGCGCCGAAAGAGGGGCTGGCACAGATACGCAGTATTTT.